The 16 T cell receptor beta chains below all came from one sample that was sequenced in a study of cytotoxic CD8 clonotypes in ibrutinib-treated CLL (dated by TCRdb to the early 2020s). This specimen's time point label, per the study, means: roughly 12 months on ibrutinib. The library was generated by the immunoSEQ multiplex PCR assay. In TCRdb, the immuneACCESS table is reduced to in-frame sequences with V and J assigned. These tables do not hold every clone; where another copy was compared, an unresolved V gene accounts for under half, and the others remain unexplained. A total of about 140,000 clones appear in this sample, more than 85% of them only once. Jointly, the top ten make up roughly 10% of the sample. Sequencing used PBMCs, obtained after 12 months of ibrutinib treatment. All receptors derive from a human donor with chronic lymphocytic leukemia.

In DNA, the CDR3 is TGTGCCAGCAGCCCCACAGGGGGCCAAGATACGCAGTATTTT. It encodes CASSPTGGQDTQYF. This chain links TRBV11-3 with TRBJ2-3, with TRBD1 matching over 9 bases. V lost 5 bases and J lost 5; bases outside the gene matches: 5. CDR1 SGHNT and CDR2 YENEEA come from the germline V gene. CDR3 length equals 14 residues. The full variable domain, its missing parts supplied by reference TRBV11-3 and TRBJ2-3, is EAGVVQSPRYKIIEKKQPVAFWCNPISGHNTLYWYLQNLGQGPELLIRYENEEAVDDSQLPKDRFSAERLKGVDSTLKIQPAELGDSAVYLCASSPTGGQDTQYFGPGTRLTVL.

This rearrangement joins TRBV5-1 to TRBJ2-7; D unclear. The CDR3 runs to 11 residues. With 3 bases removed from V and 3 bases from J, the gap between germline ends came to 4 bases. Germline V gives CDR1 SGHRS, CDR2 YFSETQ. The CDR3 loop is CASSSNYEQYF. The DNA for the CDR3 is TGCGCCAGCAGCTCGAACTACGAGCAGTACTTC.

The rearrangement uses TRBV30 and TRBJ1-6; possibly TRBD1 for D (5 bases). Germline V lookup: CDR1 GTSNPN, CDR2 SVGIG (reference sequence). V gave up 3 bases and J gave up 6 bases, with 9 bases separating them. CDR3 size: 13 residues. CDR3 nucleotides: TGTGCCTGGAGGGCCGGGGGTAATTCACCCCTCCACTTT. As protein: CAWRAGGNSPLHF.

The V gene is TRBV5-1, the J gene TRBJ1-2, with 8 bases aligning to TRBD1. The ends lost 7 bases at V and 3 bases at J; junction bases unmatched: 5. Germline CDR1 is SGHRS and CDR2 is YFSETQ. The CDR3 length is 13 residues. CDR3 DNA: TGCGCCAGCGGACAGGGTCTAGACTATGGCTACACCTTC. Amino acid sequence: CASGQGLDYGYTF.

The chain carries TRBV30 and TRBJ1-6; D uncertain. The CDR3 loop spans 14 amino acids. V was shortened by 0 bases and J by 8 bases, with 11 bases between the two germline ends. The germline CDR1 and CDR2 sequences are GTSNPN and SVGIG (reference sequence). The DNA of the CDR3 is TGTGCCTGGAGTGTACTGACGGAATATTCACCCCTCCACTTT. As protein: CAWSVLTEYSPLHF.

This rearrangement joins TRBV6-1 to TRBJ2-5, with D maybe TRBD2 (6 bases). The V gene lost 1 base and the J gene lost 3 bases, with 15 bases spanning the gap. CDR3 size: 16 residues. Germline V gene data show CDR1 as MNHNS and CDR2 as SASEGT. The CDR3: CASSEDQLAPEETQYF. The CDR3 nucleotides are TGTGCCAGCAGTGAAGACCAACTAGCTCCAGAAGAGACCCAGTACTTC.

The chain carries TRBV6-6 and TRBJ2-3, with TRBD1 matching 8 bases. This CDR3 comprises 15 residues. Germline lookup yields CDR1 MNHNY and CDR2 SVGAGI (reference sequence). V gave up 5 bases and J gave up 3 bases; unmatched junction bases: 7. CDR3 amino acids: CASSTQGARTDTQYF. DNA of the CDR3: TGTGCCAGCAGTACCCAGGGGGCGAGGACAGATACGCAGTATTTT.

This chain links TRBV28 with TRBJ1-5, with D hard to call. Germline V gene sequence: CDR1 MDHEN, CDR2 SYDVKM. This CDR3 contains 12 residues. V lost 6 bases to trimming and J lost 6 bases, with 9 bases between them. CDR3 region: CASSLQIQPQHF. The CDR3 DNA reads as TGTGCCAGCAGCCTCCAAATTCAGCCCCAGCATTTT. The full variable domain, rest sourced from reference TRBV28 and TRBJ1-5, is DVKVTQSSRYLVKRTGEKVFLECVQDMDHENMFWYRQDPGLGLRLIYFSYDVKMKEKGDIPEGYSVSREKKERFSLILESASTNQTSMYLCASSLQIQPQHFGDGTRLSIL.

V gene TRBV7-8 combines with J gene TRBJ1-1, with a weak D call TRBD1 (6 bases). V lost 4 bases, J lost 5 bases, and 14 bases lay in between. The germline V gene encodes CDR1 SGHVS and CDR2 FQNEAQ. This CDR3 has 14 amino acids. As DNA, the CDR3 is TGTGCCAGCAGCTCGGGGGCGCTACGGACTGAAGCTTTCTTT. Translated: CASSSGALRTEAFF. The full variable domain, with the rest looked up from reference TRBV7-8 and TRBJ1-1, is GAGVSQSPRYKVAKRGQDVALRCDPISGHVSLFWYQQALGQGPEFLTYFQNEAQLDKSGLPSDRFFAERPEGSVSTLKIQRTQQEDSAVYLCASSSGALRTEAFFGQGTRLTVV.

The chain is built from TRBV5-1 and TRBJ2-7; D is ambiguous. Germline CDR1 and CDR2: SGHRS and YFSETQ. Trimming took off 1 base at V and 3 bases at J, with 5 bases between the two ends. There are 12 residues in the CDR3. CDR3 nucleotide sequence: TGCGCCAGCAGCTTGTACGGCTACGAGCAGTACTTC. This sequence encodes CASSLYGYEQYF.

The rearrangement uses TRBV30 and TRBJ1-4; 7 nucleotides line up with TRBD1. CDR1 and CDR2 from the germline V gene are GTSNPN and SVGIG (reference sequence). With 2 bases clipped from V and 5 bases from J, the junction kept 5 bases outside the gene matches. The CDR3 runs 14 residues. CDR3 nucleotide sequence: TGTGCCTGGAGTAAGGGGGCTGGGAATGAAAAACTGTTTTTT. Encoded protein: CAWSKGAGNEKLFF.

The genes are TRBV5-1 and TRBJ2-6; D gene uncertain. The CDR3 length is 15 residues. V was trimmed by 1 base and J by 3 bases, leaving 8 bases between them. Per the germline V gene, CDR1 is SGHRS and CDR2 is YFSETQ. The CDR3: CASSLSLLGANVLTF. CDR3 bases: TGCGCCAGCAGCTTGAGTCTCCTTGGGGCCAACGTCCTGACTTTC.

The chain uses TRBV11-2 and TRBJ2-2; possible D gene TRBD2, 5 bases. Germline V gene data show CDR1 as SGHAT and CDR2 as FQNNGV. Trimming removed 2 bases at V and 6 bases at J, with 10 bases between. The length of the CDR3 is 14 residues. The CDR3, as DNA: TGTGCCAGCAGCTTAATCGGGGTTGCCGGGGAGCTGTTTTTT. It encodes CASSLIGVAGELFF.

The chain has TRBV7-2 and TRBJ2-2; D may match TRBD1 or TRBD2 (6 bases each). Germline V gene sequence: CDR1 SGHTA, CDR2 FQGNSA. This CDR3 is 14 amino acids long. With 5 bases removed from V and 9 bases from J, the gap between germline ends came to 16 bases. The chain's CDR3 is CASSPIGGPRELFF. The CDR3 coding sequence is TGTGCCAGCAGCCCAATAGGGGGGCCCCGGGAGCTGTTTTTT.

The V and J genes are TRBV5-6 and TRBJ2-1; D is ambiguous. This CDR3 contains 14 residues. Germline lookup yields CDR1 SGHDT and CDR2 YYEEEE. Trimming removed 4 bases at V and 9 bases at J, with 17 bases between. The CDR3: CASSIGRFSVEQFF. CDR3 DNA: TGTGCCAGCAGCATTGGACGGTTTTCGGTTGAGCAGTTCTTC.

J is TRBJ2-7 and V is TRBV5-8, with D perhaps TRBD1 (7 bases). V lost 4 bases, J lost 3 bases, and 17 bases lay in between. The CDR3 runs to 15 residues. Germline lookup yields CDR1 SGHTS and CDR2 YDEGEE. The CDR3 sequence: CASSPAGQRNYEQYF. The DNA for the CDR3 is TGTGCCAGCAGCCCGGCGGGACAGAGAAACTACGAGCAGTACTTC.